This paragraph reports one TCR beta chain. Its antigen is as yet unknown. A much larger clone differs from this one at a single base, so this may be a read error. No cell sorting was done before RNA was extracted from the tissue. The library came from three nested PCR rounds adapted from ARM-PCR protocols. TCRdb independently ran MiXCR on the multiplex PCR reads; one entry per CDR3 protein. The table has 100,000 to 150,000 distinct CDR3 sequences, approximately 71% seen once. This specimen comes from a study of tumor and adjacent non-tumor tissue in lung cancer. Study at large: Patients were aged roughly 30 to 76, 10 men and roughly 5 women, stage I to III.

V was clipped by 3 bases and J by 9 bases, with 17 bases between them. This CDR3 region has 14 residues. Germline CDR1 and CDR2: SGHNT and YYREEE (reference sequence). General study findings and limits: Tumor repertoires had a smaller top 100 clone share than normal lung. Tumor tissue had significantly higher TCR diversity than normal lung.

The specimen was lung tumor tissue. The chain uses TRBV5-4 and TRBJ2-3; weak D call: TRBD2 (6 bases). The sequence was obtained from a young man with non-small cell lung cancer. CDR3 nucleotides: TGTGCCAGCAGCTCGTGCGGGGCCTTTCGCACGCAGTATTTT. This sequence encodes CASSSCGAFRTQYF.